The clone carrying this T cell receptor beta chain was picked up one time. Germline CDR1 SGHVS, CDR2 FNYEAQ. V was cut by 5 bases and J by 7 bases, with 12 bases left in between. This CDR3 comprises 12 residues. Generated by immunoSEQ multiplex PCR, the TCRdb table keeps only in-frame clones and is missing some. The sample records roughly 32,000 clones, 91% being singletons. The data derive from a study of T cell changes during pregnancy in multiple sclerosis. This chain uses TRBV7-6 with TRBJ2-7; D uncertain. The sequence came from a female donor in good health, enrolled as a control in a pregnancy study. This specimen was CD8+ T cells from peripheral blood mononuclear cells, taken in the second trimester of pregnancy. The chain's CDR3 is CASSPTVLEQYF. The CDR3 region has the DNA TGTGCCAGCAGCCCTACCGTATTAGAGCAGTACTTC.